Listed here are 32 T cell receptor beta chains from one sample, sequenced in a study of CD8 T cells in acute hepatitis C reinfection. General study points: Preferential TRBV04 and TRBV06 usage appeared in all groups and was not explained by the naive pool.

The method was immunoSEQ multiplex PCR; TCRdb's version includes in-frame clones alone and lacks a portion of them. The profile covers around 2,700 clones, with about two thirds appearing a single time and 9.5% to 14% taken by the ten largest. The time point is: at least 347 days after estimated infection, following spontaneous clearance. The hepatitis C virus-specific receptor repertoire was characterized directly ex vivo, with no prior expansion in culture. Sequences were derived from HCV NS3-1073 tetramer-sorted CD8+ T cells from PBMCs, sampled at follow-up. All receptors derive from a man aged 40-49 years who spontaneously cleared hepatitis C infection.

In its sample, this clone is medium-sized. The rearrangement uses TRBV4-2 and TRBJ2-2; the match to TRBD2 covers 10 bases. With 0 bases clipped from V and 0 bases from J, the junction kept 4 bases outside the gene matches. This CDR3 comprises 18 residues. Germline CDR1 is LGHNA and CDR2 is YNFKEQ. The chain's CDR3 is CASSQEVAGGTNTGELFF. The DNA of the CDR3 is TGTGCCAGCAGCCAAGAAGTAGCGGGGGGCACGAACACCGGGGAGCTGTTTTTT.

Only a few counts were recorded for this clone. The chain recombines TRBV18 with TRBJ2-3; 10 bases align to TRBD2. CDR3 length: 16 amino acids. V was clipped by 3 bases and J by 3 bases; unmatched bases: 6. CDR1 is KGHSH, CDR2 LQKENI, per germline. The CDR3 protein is CASSPLAGVVTDTQYF. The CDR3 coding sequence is TGTGCCAGCTCACCCCTAGCGGGAGTTGTTACAGATACGCAGTATTTT.

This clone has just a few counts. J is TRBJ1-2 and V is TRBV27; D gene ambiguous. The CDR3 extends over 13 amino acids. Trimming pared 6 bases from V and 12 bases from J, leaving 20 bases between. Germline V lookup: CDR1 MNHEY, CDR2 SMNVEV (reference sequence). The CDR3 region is CASSTTGPSGHTF. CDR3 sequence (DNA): TGTGCCAGCAGCACTACGGGCCCCTCAGGCCACACCTTC.

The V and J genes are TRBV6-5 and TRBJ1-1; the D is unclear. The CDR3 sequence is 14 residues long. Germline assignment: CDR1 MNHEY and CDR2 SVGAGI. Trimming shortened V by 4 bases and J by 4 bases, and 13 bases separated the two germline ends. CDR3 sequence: CASSSPGLITEAFF. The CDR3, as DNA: TGTGCCAGCAGTTCCCCTGGACTGATCACTGAAGCTTTCTTT.

CDR3 bases: TGTGCCAGCAGCCCAGGACTAGACACCGGGGAGCTGTTTTTT. Translation gives CASSPGLDTGELFF. The rearrangement uses TRBV7-7 and TRBJ2-2; the match to TRBD2 covers 7 bases. J lost 3 bases, V lost 5 bases, and 3 bases had no gene match. CDR1 is SSHAT, CDR2 FNYEAQ, per germline (reference sequence). CDR3 size: 14 residues. Combining the CDR3 with reference TRBV7-7 and TRBJ2-2 gives the whole variable domain GAGVSQSPRYKVTKRGQDVTLRCDPISSHATLYWYQQALGQGPEFLTYFNYEAQPDKSGLPSDRFSAERPEGSISTLTIQRTEQRDSAMYRCASSPGLDTGELFFGEGSRLTVL.

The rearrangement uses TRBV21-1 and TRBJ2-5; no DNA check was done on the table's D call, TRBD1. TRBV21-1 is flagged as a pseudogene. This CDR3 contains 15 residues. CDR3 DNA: TGTGCCAGCAGCACATTCCGGGACAGAGAAGAGACCCAGTACTTC. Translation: CASSTFRDREETQYF.

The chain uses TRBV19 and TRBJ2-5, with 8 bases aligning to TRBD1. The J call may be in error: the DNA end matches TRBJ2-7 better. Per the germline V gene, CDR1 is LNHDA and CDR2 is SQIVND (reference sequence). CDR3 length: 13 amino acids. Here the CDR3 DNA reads TGTGCCAGTAGTACCGGACAGGGCTACGAGCAGTACTTC. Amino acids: CASSTGQGYEQYF.

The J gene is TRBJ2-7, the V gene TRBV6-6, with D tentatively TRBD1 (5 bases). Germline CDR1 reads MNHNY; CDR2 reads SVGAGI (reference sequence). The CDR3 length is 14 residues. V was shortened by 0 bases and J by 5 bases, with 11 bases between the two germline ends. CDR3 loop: CASSYSWGRNEQYF. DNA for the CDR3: TGTGCCAGCAGTTACTCTTGGGGCCGGAACGAGCAGTACTTC.

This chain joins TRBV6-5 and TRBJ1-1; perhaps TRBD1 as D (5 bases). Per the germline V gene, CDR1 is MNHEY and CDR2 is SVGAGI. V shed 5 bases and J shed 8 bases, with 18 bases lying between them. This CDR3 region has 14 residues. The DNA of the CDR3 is TGTGCCAGCAGTGGACGGCGGGGCCTTGGCGAAGCTTTCTTT. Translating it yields CASSGRRGLGEAFF.

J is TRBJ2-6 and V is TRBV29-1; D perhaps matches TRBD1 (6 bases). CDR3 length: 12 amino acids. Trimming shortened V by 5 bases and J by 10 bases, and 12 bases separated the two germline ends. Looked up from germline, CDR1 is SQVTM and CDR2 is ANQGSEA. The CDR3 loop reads CSVSTGSNVLTF. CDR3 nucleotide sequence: TGCAGCGTTTCTACAGGGAGTAACGTCCTGACTTTC.

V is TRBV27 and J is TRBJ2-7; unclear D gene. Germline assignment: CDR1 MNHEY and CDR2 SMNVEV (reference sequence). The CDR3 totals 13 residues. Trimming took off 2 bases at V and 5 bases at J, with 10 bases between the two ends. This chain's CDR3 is CASSLQELHEQYF. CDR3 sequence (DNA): TGTGCCAGCAGTTTACAGGAGTTACACGAGCAGTACTTC.

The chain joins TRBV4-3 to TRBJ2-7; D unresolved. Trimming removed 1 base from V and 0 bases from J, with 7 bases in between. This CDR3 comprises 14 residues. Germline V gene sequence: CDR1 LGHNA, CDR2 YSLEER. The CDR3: CASSQGIISYEQYF. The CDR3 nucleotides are TGCGCCAGCAGCCAAGGGATCATCTCCTACGAGCAGTACTTC.

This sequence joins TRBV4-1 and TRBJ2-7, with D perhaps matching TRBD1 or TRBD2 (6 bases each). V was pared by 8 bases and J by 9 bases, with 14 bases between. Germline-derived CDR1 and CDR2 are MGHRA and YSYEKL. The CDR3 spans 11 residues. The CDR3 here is CASGGRGLQYF. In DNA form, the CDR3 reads TGCGCCAGCGGGGGACGGGGGCTGCAGTACTTC.

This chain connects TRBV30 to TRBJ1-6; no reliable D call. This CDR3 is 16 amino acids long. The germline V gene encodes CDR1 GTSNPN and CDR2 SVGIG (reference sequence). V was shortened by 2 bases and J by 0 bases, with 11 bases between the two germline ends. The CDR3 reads CAWSQDWSSYNSPLHF. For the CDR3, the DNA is TGTGCCTGGAGTCAGGACTGGAGCTCCTATAATTCACCCCTCCACTTT.

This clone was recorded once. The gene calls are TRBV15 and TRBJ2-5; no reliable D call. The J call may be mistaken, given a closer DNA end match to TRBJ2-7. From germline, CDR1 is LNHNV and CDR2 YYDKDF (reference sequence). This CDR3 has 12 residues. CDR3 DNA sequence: TGTGCCACCAGCAGAGATCGCTACGAGCAGTACTTC. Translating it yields CATSRDRYEQYF.

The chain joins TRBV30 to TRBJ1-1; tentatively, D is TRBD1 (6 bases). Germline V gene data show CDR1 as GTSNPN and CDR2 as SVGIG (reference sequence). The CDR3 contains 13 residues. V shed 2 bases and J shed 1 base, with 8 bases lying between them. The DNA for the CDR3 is TGTGCCTGGAGTCGGGGGGCGAACACTGAAGCTTTCTTT. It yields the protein CAWSRGANTEAFF.

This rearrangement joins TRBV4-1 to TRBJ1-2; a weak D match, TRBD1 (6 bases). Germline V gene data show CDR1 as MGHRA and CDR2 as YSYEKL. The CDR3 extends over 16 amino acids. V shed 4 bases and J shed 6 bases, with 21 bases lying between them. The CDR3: CASSLRLGQRRDGYTF. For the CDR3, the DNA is TGCGCCAGCAGCCTCCGCCTAGGACAGCGAAGAGATGGCTACACCTTC.

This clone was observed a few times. The CDR3 bases are TGTGCCAGCAGTGTAGAGGAGGGAGGCGGCTACACCTTC. This translates into CASSVEEGGGYTF. The chain employs TRBV2 and TRBJ1-2; D not resolved. The V end was cut by 4 bases, the J end by 8 bases, with 14 bases between. The CDR3 is 13 residues long. Germline V CDR1 and CDR2: SNHLY, FYNNEI.

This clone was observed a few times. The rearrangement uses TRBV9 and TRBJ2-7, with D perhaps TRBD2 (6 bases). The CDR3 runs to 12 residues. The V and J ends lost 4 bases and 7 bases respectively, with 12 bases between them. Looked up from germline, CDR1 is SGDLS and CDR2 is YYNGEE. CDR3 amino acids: CASSHGGGEQYF. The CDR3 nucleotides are TGTGCCAGCAGCCACGGGGGTGGGGAGCAGTACTTC.

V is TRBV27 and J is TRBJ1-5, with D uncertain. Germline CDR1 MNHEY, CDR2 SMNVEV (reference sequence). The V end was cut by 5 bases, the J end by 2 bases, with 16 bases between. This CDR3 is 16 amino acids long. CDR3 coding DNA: TGTGCCAGCAGTCTCACCGGGCCAAAGGGCAATCAGCCCCAGCATTTT. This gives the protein CASSLTGPKGNQPQHF.

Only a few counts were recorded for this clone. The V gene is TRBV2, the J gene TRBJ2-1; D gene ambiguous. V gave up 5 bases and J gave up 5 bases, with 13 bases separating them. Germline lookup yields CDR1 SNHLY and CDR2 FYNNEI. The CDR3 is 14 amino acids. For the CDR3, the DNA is TGTGCCAGCAGTACCCAATATTCCGACAATGAGCAGTTCTTC. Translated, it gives CASSTQYSDNEQFF.

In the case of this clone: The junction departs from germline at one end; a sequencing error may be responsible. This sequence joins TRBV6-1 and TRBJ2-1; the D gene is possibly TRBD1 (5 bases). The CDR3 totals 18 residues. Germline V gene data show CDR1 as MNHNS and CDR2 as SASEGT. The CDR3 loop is CASSEGLGQASSYNDQFF. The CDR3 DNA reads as TGTGCCAGCAGTGAAGGGCTGGGGCAGGCGAGCTCCTACAATGATCAGTTCTTC.

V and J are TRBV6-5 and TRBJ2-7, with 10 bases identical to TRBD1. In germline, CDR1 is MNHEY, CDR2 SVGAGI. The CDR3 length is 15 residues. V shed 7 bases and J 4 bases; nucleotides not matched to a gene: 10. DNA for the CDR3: TGTGCCAGCACCCACGGGACAGGGGTGTTTTACGAGCAGTACTTC. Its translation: CASTHGTGVFYEQYF.

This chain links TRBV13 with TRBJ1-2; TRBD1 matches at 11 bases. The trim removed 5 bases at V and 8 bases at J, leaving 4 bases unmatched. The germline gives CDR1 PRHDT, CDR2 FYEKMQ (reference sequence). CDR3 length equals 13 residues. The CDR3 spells CASSEGQGVGYTF. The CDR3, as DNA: TGTGCCAGCAGCGAGGGACAGGGGGTCGGCTACACCTTC.

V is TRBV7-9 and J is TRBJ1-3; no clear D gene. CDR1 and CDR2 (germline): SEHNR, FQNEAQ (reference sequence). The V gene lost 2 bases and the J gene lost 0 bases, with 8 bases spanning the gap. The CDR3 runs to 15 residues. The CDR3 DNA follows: TGTGCCAGCAGCTTAAGGGCGGACTCTGGAAACACCATATATTTT. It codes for CASSLRADSGNTIYF.

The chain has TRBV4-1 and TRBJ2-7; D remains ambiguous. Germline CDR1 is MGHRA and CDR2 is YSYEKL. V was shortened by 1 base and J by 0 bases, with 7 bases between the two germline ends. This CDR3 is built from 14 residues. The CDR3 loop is CASSQGAYSYEQYF. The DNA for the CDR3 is TGCGCCAGCAGCCAAGGAGCATACTCCTACGAGCAGTACTTC.

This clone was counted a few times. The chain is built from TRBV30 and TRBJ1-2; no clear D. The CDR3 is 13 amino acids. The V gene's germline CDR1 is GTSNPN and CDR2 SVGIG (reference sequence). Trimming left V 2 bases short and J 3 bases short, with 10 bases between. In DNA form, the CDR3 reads TGTGCCTGGAGTTCCAGGTCCCACTATGGCTACACCTTC. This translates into CAWSSRSHYGYTF.

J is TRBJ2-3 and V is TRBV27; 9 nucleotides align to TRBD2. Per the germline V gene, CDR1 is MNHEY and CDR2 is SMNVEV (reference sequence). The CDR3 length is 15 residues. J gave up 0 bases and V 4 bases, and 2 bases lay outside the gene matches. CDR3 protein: CASSSLAGSTDTQYF. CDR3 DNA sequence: TGTGCCAGCAGTTCTCTAGCGGGAAGCACAGATACGCAGTATTTT.

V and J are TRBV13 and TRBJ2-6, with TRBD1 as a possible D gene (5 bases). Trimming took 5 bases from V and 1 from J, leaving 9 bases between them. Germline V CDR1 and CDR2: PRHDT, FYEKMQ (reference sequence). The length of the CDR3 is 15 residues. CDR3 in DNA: TGTGCCAGCAGCGTACAGGTGTCTGGGGCCAACGTCCTGACTTTC. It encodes CASSVQVSGANVLTF.

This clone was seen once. The CDR3 is CSTMDREGWNTEAFF. In DNA form, the CDR3 reads TGCAGCACCATGGACAGGGAGGGTTGGAACACTGAAGCTTTCTTT. The chain combines TRBV29-1 with TRBJ1-1, with 8 bases identical to TRBD1. Trimming cost V 8 bases and J 1 base; bases outside gene matches: 12. The CDR3 is 15 amino acids. CDR1 is SQVTM, CDR2 ANQGSEA, per germline.

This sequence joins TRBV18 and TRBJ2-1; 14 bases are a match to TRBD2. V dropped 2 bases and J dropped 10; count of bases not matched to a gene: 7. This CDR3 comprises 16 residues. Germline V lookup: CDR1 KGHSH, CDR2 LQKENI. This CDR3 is CASSPVTSGGAQEQFF. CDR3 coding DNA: TGTGCCAGCTCACCAGTGACTAGCGGGGGGGCCCAAGAGCAGTTCTTC.

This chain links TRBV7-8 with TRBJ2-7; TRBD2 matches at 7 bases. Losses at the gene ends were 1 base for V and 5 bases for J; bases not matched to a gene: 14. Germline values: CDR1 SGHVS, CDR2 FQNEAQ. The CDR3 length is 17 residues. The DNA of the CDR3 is TGTGCCAGCAGCTTAGGTAGGCTAGCGGCCAGAAACGACGAGCAGTACTTC. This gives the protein CASSLGRLAARNDEQYF.